The T cell receptor (beta chain) under discussion was sequenced for a study of shared clonotypes between healthy human individuals. Genomic DNA belonging to each subset was distributed in equal measure over several immunoSEQ plates. Sequencing was performed with immunoSEQ multiplex PCR; in TCRdb, only in-frame clones are kept and a portion is missing. This sample has about 1.4 million clones, with around 97% found just once. This CDR3 comprises 15 residues. V trimming: 5 bases; J trimming: 0 bases; junction bases outside the gene matches: 4. CDR1 SGDLS and CDR2 YYNGEE come from the germline V gene. This receptor was identified in a man aged 25 to 40 in good health. Sequencing was performed on naive CD4+ T cells sorted from blood. Specified subset: CD45RA+ positively selected. The V and J genes are TRBV9 and TRBJ1-1, with TRBD1 identical over 10 bases. CDR3 in amino acids: CASSRQGALNTEAFF. As DNA, the CDR3 is TGTGCCAGCAGTAGACAGGGGGCGCTGAACACTGAAGCTTTCTTT.